This TCR beta chain was identified during a study of shared clonotypes between healthy human individuals. V was pared by 2 bases and J by 3 bases, with 6 bases of the junction left unmatched. CDR1 is MNHNS, CDR2 SASEGT, per germline. CDR3 size: 16 residues. Deep-level settings were used for running the assay. Per sorted-subset replicate PCR, input was approximately 0.2 ug DNA, representing tens of thousands of T cell genomes. Generated by immunoSEQ multiplex PCR, the TCRdb table keeps only in-frame clones and is missing some. The table records more than 550,000 clones, about 90% of them present only once.

This chain links TRBV6-1 with TRBJ2-2, with 7 nucleotides matching TRBD2. The sequencing sample was made of memory CD8+ T cells from PBMCs. The subset denotes: CD45RO+ cells pooled with CCR7-negative TemRA cells. The receptor's source is a man younger than 35 in good health. Some clones in this sample may be carry-over from other donors' samples. CDR3 loop: CASSEWGGTHTGELFF. The CDR3, as DNA: TGTGCCAGCAGTGAATGGGGAGGGACCCACACCGGGGAGCTGTTTTTT.